The T cell receptor (beta chain) described here comes from a study of blood T cell repertoires in COVID-19. Overall study: Samples came from the United States, Italy and Spain, spanning acute and convalescent COVID-19.

The method was immunoSEQ multiplex PCR; TCRdb's version includes in-frame clones alone and lacks a portion of them. The sample consists of 40,000 to 50,000 clones, 65% to 90% of them appearing once. The sequencing input was peripheral blood. This TCR derives from a woman of 80 years or more with acute or convalescent COVID-19.

The CDR3 sequence: CASSLPQGYQETQYF. The CDR3 DNA follows: TGTGCCAGCAGCTTACCGCAGGGATACCAAGAGACCCAGTACTTC. The V call is TRBV7-2, the J call TRBJ2-5, with a tentative D call TRBD1 (5 bases). The CDR3 covers 15 residues. From germline, CDR1 is SGHTA and CDR2 FQGNSA. V was trimmed by 2 bases and J by 0 bases, leaving 10 bases between them.